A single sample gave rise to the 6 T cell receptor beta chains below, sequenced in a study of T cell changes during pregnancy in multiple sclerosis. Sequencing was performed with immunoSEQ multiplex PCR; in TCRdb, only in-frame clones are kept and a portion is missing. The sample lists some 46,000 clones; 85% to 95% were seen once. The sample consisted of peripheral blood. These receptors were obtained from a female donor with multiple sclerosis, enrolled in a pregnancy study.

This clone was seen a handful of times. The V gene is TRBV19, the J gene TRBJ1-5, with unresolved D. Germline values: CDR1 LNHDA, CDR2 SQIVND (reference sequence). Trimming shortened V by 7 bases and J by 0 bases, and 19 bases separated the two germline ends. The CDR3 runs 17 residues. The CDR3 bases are TGTGCCAGTAACGGAGCCGTAGAGGCGTATAGCAATCAGCCCCAGCATTTT. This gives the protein CASNGAVEAYSNQPQHF.

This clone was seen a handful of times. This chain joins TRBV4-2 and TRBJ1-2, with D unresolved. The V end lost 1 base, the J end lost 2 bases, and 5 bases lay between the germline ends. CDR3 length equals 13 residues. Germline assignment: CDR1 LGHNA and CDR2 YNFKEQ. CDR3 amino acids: CASSQALNYGYTF. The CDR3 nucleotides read TGTGCCAGCAGCCAAGCCCTCAACTATGGCTACACCTTC.

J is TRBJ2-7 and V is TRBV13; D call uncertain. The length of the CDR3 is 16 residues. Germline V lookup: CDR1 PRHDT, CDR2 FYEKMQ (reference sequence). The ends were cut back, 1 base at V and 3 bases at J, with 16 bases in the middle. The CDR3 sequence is CASSLDPQTGIYEQYF. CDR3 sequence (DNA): TGTGCCAGCAGCTTAGACCCGCAGACTGGAATCTACGAGCAGTACTTC.

The CDR3: CASSVGGRWDTEAFF. In nucleotides, the CDR3 is TGTGCCAGCAGCGTAGGGGGGCGCTGGGACACTGAAGCTTTCTTT. This rearrangement joins TRBV9 to TRBJ1-1; a weak D match, TRBD1 (6 bases). This CDR3 contains 15 residues. Germline V CDR1 and CDR2: SGDLS, YYNGEE. Trimming left V 0 bases short and J 3 bases short, with 12 bases between.

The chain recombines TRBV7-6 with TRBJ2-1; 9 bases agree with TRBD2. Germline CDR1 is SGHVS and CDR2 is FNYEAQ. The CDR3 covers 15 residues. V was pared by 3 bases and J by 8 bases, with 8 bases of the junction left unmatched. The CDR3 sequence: CASSLRREGPDEQFF. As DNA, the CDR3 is TGTGCCAGCAGCTTGAGGCGGGAGGGCCCCGATGAGCAGTTCTTC.

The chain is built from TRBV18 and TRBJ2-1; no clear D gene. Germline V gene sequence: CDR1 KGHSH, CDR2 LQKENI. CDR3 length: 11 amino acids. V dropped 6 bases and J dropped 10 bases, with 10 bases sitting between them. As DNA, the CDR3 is TGTGCCAGCTCCCCTTCGGAGGAGCAGTTCTTC. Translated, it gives CASSPSEEQFF. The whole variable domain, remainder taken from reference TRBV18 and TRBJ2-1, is NAGVMQNPRHLVRRRGQEARLRCSPMKGHSHVYWYRQLPEEGLKFMVYLQKENIIDESGMPKERFSAEFPKEGPSILRIQQVVRGDSAAYFCASSPSEEQFFGPGTRLTVL.